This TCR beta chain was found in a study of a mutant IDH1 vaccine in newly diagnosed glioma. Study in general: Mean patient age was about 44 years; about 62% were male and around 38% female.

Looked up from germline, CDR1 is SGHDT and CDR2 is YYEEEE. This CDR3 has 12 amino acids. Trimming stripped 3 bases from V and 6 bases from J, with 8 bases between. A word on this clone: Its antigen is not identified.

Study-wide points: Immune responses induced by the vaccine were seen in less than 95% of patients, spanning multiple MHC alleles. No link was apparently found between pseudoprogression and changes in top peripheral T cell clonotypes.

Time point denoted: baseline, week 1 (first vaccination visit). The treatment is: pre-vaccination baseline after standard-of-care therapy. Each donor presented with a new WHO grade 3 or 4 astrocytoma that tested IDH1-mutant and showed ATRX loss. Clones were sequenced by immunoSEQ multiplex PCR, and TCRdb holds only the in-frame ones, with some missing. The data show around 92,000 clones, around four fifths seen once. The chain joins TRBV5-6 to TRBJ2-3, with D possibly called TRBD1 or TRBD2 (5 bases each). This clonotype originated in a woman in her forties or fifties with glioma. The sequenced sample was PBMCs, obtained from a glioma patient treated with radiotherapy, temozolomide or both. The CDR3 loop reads CASSWGTDTQYF. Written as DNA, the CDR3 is TGTGCCAGCAGCTGGGGGACGGATACGCAGTATTTT.